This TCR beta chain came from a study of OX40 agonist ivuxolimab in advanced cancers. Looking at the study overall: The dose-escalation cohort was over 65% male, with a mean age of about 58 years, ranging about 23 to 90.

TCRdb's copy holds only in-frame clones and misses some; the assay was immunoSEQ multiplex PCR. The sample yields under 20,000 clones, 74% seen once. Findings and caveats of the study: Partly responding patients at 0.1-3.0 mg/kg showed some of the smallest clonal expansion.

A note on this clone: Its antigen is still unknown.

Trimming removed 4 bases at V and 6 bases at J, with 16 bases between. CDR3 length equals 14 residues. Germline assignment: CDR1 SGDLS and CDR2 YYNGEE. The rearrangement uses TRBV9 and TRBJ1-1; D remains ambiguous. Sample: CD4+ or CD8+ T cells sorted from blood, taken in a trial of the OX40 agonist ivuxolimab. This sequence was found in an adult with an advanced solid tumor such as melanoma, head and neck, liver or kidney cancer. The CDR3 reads CASSLHWEHPEAFF. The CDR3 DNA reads TGTGCCAGCAGCCTCCATTGGGAGCATCCTGAAGCTTTCTTT.